This T cell receptor (beta chain) was recorded in a study of T cells expressing NK-cell markers. Study-wide context: There were seven HCMV-seropositive donors and one seronegative donor among the eight sequenced.

Study observations and caveats: As a fraction of CD8+ T cells, dominant NKG2C+ clonotypes reached about 1.0-7.5% in 5 or 6 donors.

The length of the CDR3 is 13 residues. Germline values: CDR1 ENHRY, CDR2 SYGVKD. Details on this clonotype: Its specificity is unknown.

With the 5' RACE reads reprocessed, TCRdb shows one record per CDR3 protein and no DNA. This sample's table reports about 370,000 distinct CDR3 sequences. The sequence was collected from a woman aged 45-65 years in good health. The sample was blood T cells: a sorted CD56 or NKG2C T cell subset, CD4+ or CD8+ T cells, or bulk PBMC T cells (not recorded which). The chain joins TRBV10-3 to TRBJ2-1. CDR3 loop: CAISESIAGEQFF.